This T cell receptor beta chain is from a study of regulatory T cells in long-lasting Graves disease (dated by TCRdb to 2020 to 2023). Study-wide context: In the newly diagnosed Graves' disease group, patients had been taking antithyroid drugs for less than 3 months. Patients with persistent Graves' disease were compared with patients with newly diagnosed Graves' disease using TCR sequencing and RNA sequencing of peripheral blood. The study was registered as a clinical trial and conducted in China. A total of approximately 35 samples underwent TCR sequencing: around 13 from persistent and around 20 from newly diagnosed Graves' disease patients.

Results the study describes overall, beyond this receptor: TRBV28, TRBJ1-2 and TRBJ2-5 were preferentially used in persistent disease, while TRBV20-1 and TRBJ2-1 were favored in newly diagnosed disease. Peripheral blood alone was examined, since thyroid tissue, which constituted the primary lesion, could not be accessed. Compared with newly diagnosed patients, persistent Graves' disease patients had lower TCR Shannon entropy and fewer highly expanded clones, which suggests clonal expansion. Sequencing and analysis were limited to the TCR beta chain. More public clonotypes were shared among persistent patients (more than 2,500) than among newly diagnosed patients (over 900). The authors acknowledged the small sample size as a limitation that may reduce accuracy.

Receptor libraries were prepared by multiplex PCR. The sequencer was an Illumina HiSeq 4000. CDR3 regions were amplified by Arm-PCR with iRepertoire HTBI primers to construct TCR beta libraries. Before sequencing, the PCR products underwent gel purification. The original pipeline was this. Across samples, 60 to 75 TRBV and 12 to 15 TRBJ segments were identified and used for gene usage analysis of CDR3 amino acid clonotypes. Filtered high-quality paired reads were merged into contigs using COPE and FqMerger. Contigs were aligned with BLAST to IMGT TRBV, TRBD and TRBJ reference genes, and CDR3 was defined per IMGT. Highly expanded clones were defined as clonotypes with a frequency above 0.1%. Shannon entropy served as the measure of repertoire diversity, while the Gini coefficient captured V-J evenness. A clonotype was considered public if more than one individual shared it. The public sequencing data were trimmed at Q25 with fastp and processed into clonotypes with MiXCR by TCRdb, which kept only in-frame beta chains. Every entry covers one CDR3 protein and lists the most common genes and DNA from its rows. It is TCRdb's table, rather than the study itself, that gives the V and J calls and clone size. The table for this sample lists a few hundred thousand distinct CDR3 sequences; 14% of them were counted only once. The ten largest clonotypes hold approximately 19% of the sample.

In its sample, this clonotype was seen a few times. Which antigen it targets is not known. There are no base qualities to consult, and no much larger clone falls within one base. According to the study, the label for this sample's time point signals: newly diagnosed GD, antithyroid drugs for less than 3 months. For both TCR sequencing and RNA sequencing, RNA was extracted from PBMCs in TRIzol. Graves' disease was diagnosed according to American Thyroid Association guidelines. Recruitment of patients was carried out at an endocrinology department in Xi'an, China. Each patient gave roughly 8.4 milliliters of peripheral blood, collected in an EDTA anticoagulant tube. Ficoll Paque Plus density gradient separation was used to isolate PBMCs, and no further T cell sorting was performed. An Agilent 2100 Bioanalyzer and agarose gel were used to check RNA quality, while a NanoDrop 2000 measured RNA concentration.

Inclusive of the bounding cysteine and phenylalanine, the CDR3 is 13 residues long. The retained sequence is limited to the CDR3, 39 bases, with the frame set at the first base. Trimming removed 9 bases from V and 0 bases from J, leaving 12 bases between the germline ends. Sequences ENHRY (CDR1) and SYGVKD (CDR2) are obtained from the germline V gene. This same sample was also taken into another study, of T cells in Graves' hyperthyroidism and ophthalmopathy. The second study reports: A patient counted as having stable Graves' hyperthyroidism if no progression to ophthalmopathy occurred over 18 months of follow-up. Hyperthyroidism patients were newly diagnosed, had a disease duration of under 2 months, and were aged 18 to 65 years. Patients with uncontrolled infections, other autoimmune diseases, pregnancy or lactation were excluded. Diagnoses relied on clinical symptoms, serum thyroxine and TRAb, thyroid ultrasound and orbital computed tomography. A first-round RT-PCR of the TCR CDR3 used the HTBI primer set with the Qiagen OneStep RT-PCR kit. Most expanded thyroid clonotypes (frequency above 0.001) were also detected in blood, a finding suggesting that blood repertoires may reflect thyroid immune responses. A model built on a 13 V-J signature distinguished ophthalmopathy from stable hyperthyroidism, reaching over 85% sensitivity and 81.08% specificity in cross-validation and 80%/75% in testing. In validation, progression to ophthalmopathy was predicted by the model with about 70% sensitivity and roughly 76% specificity, a median of 6.5 months before onset. To identify distinguishing TCR V-J signatures, a discovery cohort of around 100 patients was used, comprising 40 to 45 with Graves' ophthalmopathy and 57 with stable Graves' hyperthyroidism. An independent validation cohort of around 19 hyperthyroidism patients and approximately 17 patients who later progressed to ophthalmopathy tested prospective prediction of ophthalmopathy. The 100 or so discovery patients were divided at random into training and test sets in a 7:3 ratio. In addition, the study compared T-cell repertoires in thyroid tissue and in blood from six Graves' hyperthyroidism patients. Once sampling was done, hyperthyroidism patients were given methimazole at a starting dose of 30 mg daily, whereas ophthalmopathy patients were given high-dose intravenous methylprednisolone. Libraries were constructed in a second round of multiplex PCR, after which size selection and purification were performed. Paired-end sequencing of the libraries was performed with 100 bp reads on an Illumina HiSeq2000. SOAPnuke was used to process the raw data, throwing out any read that contained adapters or uncalled bases, had a mean Phred below 15, or lacked an exact constant-primer or identifier match. COPE v1.2.5 was used to merge the high-quality paired reads, and each unique nucleotide sequence was defined as a clonotype. Clonotypes were aligned to IMGT TRBV, TRBD and TRBJ reference segments using MiTCR v1.1. Analysis was restricted to V-J combinations with a frequency above 0.0001, which covered 99% to 99.2% of repertoires. The TCS score was defined as F50 (clonal expansion) divided by E x V (chaos), with BLOSUM62-based TCRdist calculated between CDR3 peptides within each V-J. Welch's t-statistics and random forest reduced 450 to 600 V-J features to 13, which were used in a naive Bayes classifier (R e1071). Sample size was not statistically predetermined, and investigators were not blinded to group allocation. The paper reports TCR Vbeta CDR3 sequencing of approximately 140 peripheral blood samples: 43 ophthalmopathy, roughly 80 hyperthyroidism and approximately 17 progressor patients.

Sequences were derived from peripheral blood mononuclear cells (PBMCs), sampled at new diagnosis, from a patient treated with antithyroid drugs. The TCR was taken from a woman between 45 and 65 years old with Graves disease. Donor details come from another sample of the same person, matched by shared clones. Recombination connected TRBV10-3 to TRBJ2-7; a tentative D call is TRBD1 (5 bases match). CDR3 protein: CAMGETGSYEQYF. The nucleotides are TGTGCCATGGGCGAAACAGGCTCCTACGAGCAGTACTTC.